The 10 T cell receptor beta chains in this list originate from one sample, sequenced in a study of cytomegalovirus exposure and HLA in healthy donors. Amplification used 60 Vbeta primers and 13 Jbeta primers. Here immunoSEQ multiplex PCR was the method, and the copy in TCRdb shows in-frame clones only, minus some. The table includes tens of thousands of clones, about two thirds detected once. The sample comprised PBMCs. The origin of the receptors is a man aged 55 to 69 in good health and CMV-seropositive.

This rearrangement joins TRBV27 to TRBJ1-2, with a weak D call TRBD1 (6 bases). The CDR3 contains 14 residues. Germline CDR1 MNHEY, CDR2 SMNVEV (reference sequence). With 4 bases removed from V and 7 bases from J, the gap between germline ends came to 16 bases. The CDR3 nucleotides read TGTGCCAGCAGTTCAACAGGGCAGGCTGGTGGCTACACCTTC. Translating it yields CASSSTGQAGGYTF.

Note on this clone: The same CDR3 can be traced to other DNA sequences in this sample. The chain is built from TRBV7-6 and TRBJ2-5; 8 positions agree with TRBD1. Germline V CDR1 and CDR2: SGHVS, FNYEAQ. The CDR3 runs 14 residues. Trimming took 5 bases from V and 3 from J; bases not matched to a gene: 5. The CDR3 nucleotides read TGTGCCAGCAGCCTAGGACAGGGAGAAGAGACCCAGTACTTC. This encodes CASSLGQGEETQYF.

This sequence joins TRBV9 and TRBJ2-5, with TRBD1 matching 7 bases. V lost 2 bases, J lost 4 bases, and 8 bases stayed unmatched. Germline CDR1 reads SGDLS; CDR2 reads YYNGEE. The CDR3 sequence is 15 residues long. CDR3 residues: CASSVHTGVGETQYF. The CDR3 DNA reads as TGTGCCAGCAGCGTGCATACAGGGGTGGGAGAGACCCAGTACTTC.

This rearrangement joins TRBV19 to TRBJ1-2; the D gene is possibly TRBD1 (6 bases). There are 14 residues in the CDR3. Germline CDR1 LNHDA, CDR2 SQIVND (reference sequence). Trimming shortened V by 5 bases and J by 6 bases, and 16 bases separated the two germline ends. The CDR3 sequence: CASSPTGSNDGYTF. The CDR3 DNA sequence: TGTGCCAGTAGTCCGACAGGCTCCAATGATGGCTACACCTTC. Supplemented by reference TRBV19 and TRBJ1-2, the full variable domain reads DGGITQSPKYLFRKEGQNVTLSCEQNLNHDAMYWYRQDPGQGLRLIYYSQIVNDFQKGDIAEGYSVSREKKESFPLTVTSAQKNPTAFYLCASSPTGSNDGYTFGSGTRLTVV.

The CDR3 nucleotides read TGTGCCAGCAGACGACCGGGACAGGGCCTTACGCAGTATTTT. Protein product: CASRRPGQGLTQYF. The genes are TRBV28 and TRBJ2-3, with TRBD1 matching 9 bases. Losses at the gene ends were 6 bases for V and 8 bases for J; bases not matched to a gene: 9. In germline, CDR1 is MDHEN, CDR2 SYDVKM. The CDR3 has 14 amino acids.

This chain joins TRBV9 and TRBJ2-5; TRBD2 matches 8 bases. The length of the CDR3 is 17 residues. The V and J ends lost 0 bases and 3 bases, in that order; junction bases with no gene match: 10. The germline V gene encodes CDR1 SGDLS and CDR2 YYNGEE. CDR3 in amino acids: CASSVAGRGGLEETQYF. CDR3 bases: TGTGCCAGCAGCGTAGCGGGTCGGGGGGGATTAGAAGAGACCCAGTACTTC.

The rearrangement joins TRBV6-5 to TRBJ2-7; a weak D match, TRBD2 (6 bases). The CDR3 length is 11 residues. Per the germline V gene, CDR1 is MNHEY and CDR2 is SVGAGI. V dropped 8 bases and J dropped 6 bases, with 11 bases sitting between them. The DNA for the CDR3 is TGTGCCAGCGAATGGAGGGGCGAGCAGTACTTC. This codes for CASEWRGEQYF.

This chain connects TRBV5-6 to TRBJ2-1; 7 bases are a match to TRBD2. Germline V lookup: CDR1 SGHDT, CDR2 YYEEEE. This CDR3 has 16 amino acids. J gave up 4 bases and V 1 base, and 8 bases lay outside the gene matches. The CDR3 coding sequence is TGTGCCAGCAGCTTGCTCGGCACTAGCGAGTACAATGAGCAGTTCTTC. Protein: CASSLLGTSEYNEQFF.

The chain combines TRBV4-3 with TRBJ2-7; no clear D gene. The CDR3 runs to 15 residues. The V end lost 0 bases, the J end lost 3 bases, and 12 bases lay between the germline ends. The germline gives CDR1 LGHNA, CDR2 YSLEER. The CDR3 loop reads CASSQDRSRVYEQYF. The CDR3 DNA reads as TGCGCCAGCAGCCAAGATAGGTCCCGGGTCTACGAGCAGTACTTC.

This clone came up once. This chain joins TRBV19 and TRBJ2-7; 10 nucleotides line up with TRBD2. This CDR3 contains 15 residues. The germline gives CDR1 LNHDA, CDR2 SQIVND (reference sequence). The J segment lost 7 bases and the V segment lost 5 bases, leaving 11 bases of the junction unmatched. For the CDR3, the DNA is TGTGCCAGTAGTCCCCGGGGTAGCGGGAGGCAGGAGCAGTACTTC. Translating gives CASSPRGSGRQEQYF.